The 16 T cell receptor beta chains given below trace back to one sample, sequenced in a study of technical replicates of blood from a handful of donors. The data were produced by immunoSEQ multiplex PCR, yet TCRdb's version contains in-frame clones alone and is incomplete. This sample has about 62,000 clones, with around 87% found just once. Sequencing used PBMCs. These receptors all stem from a human donor in good health. Some clones in this sample may be carry-over from other donors' samples.

The CDR3 sequence: CASSEIGSSGNTIYF. CDR3 coding DNA: TGTGCCAGCAGTGAAATTGGGAGCTCTGGAAACACCATATATTTT. The genes are TRBV2 and TRBJ1-3; D unresolved. The CDR3 runs to 15 residues. The germline V gene encodes CDR1 SNHLY and CDR2 FYNNEI. Trimming pared 2 bases from V and 0 bases from J, leaving 8 bases between. The whole variable domain, filled in from reference TRBV2 and TRBJ1-3, reads EPEVTQTPSHQVTQMGQEVILRCVPISNHLYFYWYRQILGQKVEFLVSFYNNEISEKSEIFDDQFSVERPDGSNFTLKIRSTKLEDSAMYFCASSEIGSSGNTIYFGEGSWLTVV.

This clone has just one count. This chain joins TRBV15 and TRBJ1-5; no firm D call. CDR1 and CDR2 from the germline V gene are LNHNV and YYDKDF (reference sequence). The ends were cut back, 5 bases at V and 0 bases at J, with 8 bases in the middle. CDR3 length: 14 amino acids. DNA of the CDR3: TGTGCCACCAGCGAGGAATATAGCAATCAGCCCCAGCATTTT. It specifies CATSEEYSNQPQHF.

The V call is TRBV4-1, the J call TRBJ2-7; TRBD2 matches 11 bases. The junction had 5 bases not matched to a gene; V was cut back by 0 bases and J by 7 bases. This CDR3 contains 15 residues. Germline lookup yields CDR1 MGHRA and CDR2 YSYEKL. Here the CDR3 DNA reads TGCGCCAGCAGCCAAGACGGGACTAGCGGTGTTGAGCAGTACTTC. The encoded protein is CASSQDGTSGVEQYF.

CDR3 nucleotide sequence: TGTGCCAGCAGTGCCCTCGAAGGAGTCTCCTACGAGCAGTACTTC. As protein: CASSALEGVSYEQYF. The V call is TRBV6-1, the J call TRBJ2-7; D unresolved. Per the germline V gene, CDR1 is MNHNS and CDR2 is SASEGT. Trimming pared 4 bases from V and 0 bases from J, leaving 13 bases between. This CDR3 has 15 residues.

This chain uses TRBV5-1 with TRBJ2-6; D unclear. Germline V gene sequence: CDR1 SGHRS, CDR2 YFSETQ. This CDR3 is built from 15 residues. V lost 4 bases, J lost 0 bases, and 8 bases lay in between. The CDR3 nucleotides are TGCGCCAGCAGCACCGCAGACTCTGGGGCCAACGTCCTGACTTTC. This translates into CASSTADSGANVLTF.

The V call is TRBV19, the J call TRBJ1-1; maybe TRBD1 (5 bases). Germline values: CDR1 LNHDA, CDR2 SQIVND (reference sequence). V lost 8 bases and J lost 1, with 14 bases in between. This CDR3 region has 14 residues. The CDR3 DNA follows: TGTGCCAGTGATTCGACGGGGGGGAACACTGAAGCTTTCTTT. This encodes CASDSTGGNTEAFF.

The J gene is TRBJ1-5, the V gene TRBV19, with D possibly matching TRBD1 (5 bases). There are 18 residues in the CDR3. The V end was cut by 4 bases, the J end by 3 bases, with 22 bases between. CDR1 LNHDA and CDR2 SQIVND come from the germline V gene (reference sequence). CDR3 in amino acids: CASSRDPTGDPSNQPQHF. CDR3 DNA sequence: TGTGCCAGTAGTAGAGATCCGACGGGGGACCCCTCCAATCAGCCCCAGCATTTT.

This clone was found once. The V gene is TRBV7-8, the J gene TRBJ2-1; 8 nucleotides match TRBD2. The CDR3 runs 17 residues. CDR1 SGHVS and CDR2 FQNEAQ come from the germline V gene. J lost 2 bases, V lost 7 bases, and 13 bases had no gene match. The CDR3 is CASTKNAREGAYNEQFF. In DNA form, the CDR3 reads TGTGCCAGCACCAAAAACGCTCGGGAGGGGGCCTACAATGAGCAGTTCTTC.

This clone occurred a few times. The chain has TRBV4-3 and TRBJ1-6; 7 positions agree with TRBD1. From germline, CDR1 is LGHNA and CDR2 YSLEER. V was pared by 0 bases and J by 9 bases, with 5 bases of the junction left unmatched. This CDR3 has 15 residues. The CDR3 region is CASSQDSDRASPLHF. The CDR3 DNA reads TGCGCCAGCAGCCAAGATAGTGACAGGGCTTCACCCCTCCACTTT.

On this clone itself: A junction end diverges from the germline sequence, so it may reflect a read error. The chain links TRBV4-1 to TRBJ1-1, with a tentative D call TRBD1 (5 bases). The CDR3 loop spans 13 amino acids. Germline values: CDR1 MGHRA, CDR2 YSYEKL. CDR3 in amino acids: CASRQGAGTEAFF. CDR3 bases: TGCGCCAGCAGACAAGGGGCGGGCACTGAAGCTTTCTTT.

This clone was found once. The chain carries TRBV7-9 and TRBJ1-4; 8 bases are shared with TRBD1. The CDR3 is 15 residues long. The germline V gene encodes CDR1 SEHNR and CDR2 FQNEAQ (reference sequence). V shed 1 base and J 3 bases; nucleotides not matched to a gene: 1. CDR3 in amino acids: CASSLVTGANEKLFF. CDR3 DNA: TGTGCCAGCAGCTTAGTGACAGGGGCTAATGAAAAACTGTTTTTT.

Only one count was recorded for this clone. Here the CDR3 DNA reads TGTGCCACCAGCAGAGGTGCTAGCGGGATATCCTACAATGAGCAGTTCTTC. Translating it yields CATSRGASGISYNEQFF. This chain links TRBV15 with TRBJ2-1; 9 bases fit TRBD2. There are 17 residues in the CDR3. Germline V gene lookup returns CDR1 LNHNV and CDR2 YYDKDF (reference sequence). The junction had 5 bases not matched to a gene; V was cut back by 1 base and J by 1 base.

The sample holds one count of this clone. The chain couples TRBV23-1 to TRBJ1-2; the D gene is possibly TRBD1 (6 bases). TRBV23-1 is flagged as an ORF with uncertain function. The CDR3 sequence is 12 residues long. V lost 10 bases and J 2 bases, leaving 11 bases between the germline ends. The CDR3 DNA reads TGCGCCAAAAGGGACAAAAACTATGGCTACACCTTC. It is translated as CAKRDKNYGYTF.

This CDR3 reads CASSARGVDSPLHF. The CDR3, as DNA: TGTGCCAGTAGTGCCCGCGGGGTCGATTCACCCCTCCACTTT. The chain joins TRBV19 to TRBJ1-6; D is unresolved. CDR3 length: 14 residues. From germline, CDR1 is LNHDA and CDR2 SQIVND (reference sequence). V dropped 5 bases and J dropped 8 bases, with 13 bases sitting between them.

The genes are TRBV29-1 and TRBJ1-1; 10 bases line up with TRBD1. The V gene's germline CDR1 is SQVTM and CDR2 ANQGSEA. The CDR3 has 16 amino acids. Trimming cost V 6 bases and J 4 bases; bases outside gene matches: 14. The CDR3 sequence is CSVYTGTGVRSTEAFF. The CDR3 nucleotides read TGCAGCGTCTACACTGGGACAGGGGTGCGGAGCACTGAAGCTTTCTTT.

The chain uses TRBV7-9 and TRBJ1-2; D is undetermined. V was trimmed by 0 bases and J by 0 bases, leaving 5 bases between them. In germline, CDR1 is SEHNR, CDR2 FQNEAQ (reference sequence). CDR3 length: 14 residues. The CDR3 DNA reads as TGTGCCAGCAGCTTAGCGGGAGCTAACTATGGCTACACCTTC. It translates to CASSLAGANYGYTF. Supplemented by reference TRBV7-9 and TRBJ1-2, the full variable domain reads DTGVSQNPRHKITKRGQNVTFRCDPISEHNRLYWYRQTLGQGPEFLTYFQNEAQLEKSRLLSDRFSAERPKGSFSTLEIQRTEQGDSAMYLCASSLAGANYGYTFGSGTRLTVV.